The following is a T cell receptor beta chain sequence with its context. This sample was included in a study of control samples from healthy donors and cancer patients. The CDR3 is made up of 15 amino acids. The J segment lost 2 bases and the V segment lost 3 bases, leaving 4 bases of the junction unmatched. Germline assignment: CDR1 SNHLY and CDR2 FYNNEI. The assay was immunoSEQ multiplex PCR, and TCRdb's table has in-frame clones only and misses some. The sample has roughly 120,000 clones, roughly nine tenths seen once. This chain joins TRBV2 and TRBJ2-7; 10 bases align to TRBD1. The TCR comes from a woman aged 45-65 years with colorectal cancer. Sequencing was performed on PBMCs. The CDR3 DNA reads TGTGCCAGCAGTGAGTTGGGACAGGGGCCCTACGAGCAGTACTTC. It specifies CASSELGQGPYEQYF.